A selection of T cell receptor beta chains follows, all from one sample in a study of CD8 T cells in ankylosing spondylitis. From the 5' RACE reads, TCRdb called clonotypes with MiXCR, one entry per CDR3 protein. The table has around 300,000 distinct CDR3 sequences, roughly 15% seen once; the top ten hold roughly 0.99%. Sequencing used blood, either unsorted or a sorted T cell fraction (not recorded which). The receptor set was obtained from a male donor with ankylosing spondylitis or in good health (not recorded which). Each CDR3 is given with its conserved first and last residue. The D gene is left open where the match is weak. Clone size, where shown, is once, few, many, or a class for clones that have expanded.

cdr3_aa cdr3_nt d_call j_call clone_size v_call
CASSYRNGPGELFF TGTGCCAGCAGTTACCGGAATGGGCCCGGGGAGCTGTTTTTT NA TRBJ2-2 NA TRBV6-2/TRBV6-3
CASSLAVSEKLFF TGCGCCAGCAGCCTAGCGGTCTCTGAAAAACTGTTTTTT NA TRBJ1-4 many TRBV4-1
CASSSSDRGSTYEQYF TGTGCCAGCAGCTCGAGTGACAGGGGTTCAACCTACGAGCAGTACTTC TRBD1 TRBJ2-7 NA TRBV5-4
CASSDLFGGGELFF TGCGCCAGCAGCGACCTTTTCGGGGGCGGGGAGCTGTTTTTT NA TRBJ2-2 many TRBV5-1
CASSPGLLCSYNEQFF TGTGCCAGCAGCCCGGGGCTCCTCTGCTCCTACAATGAGCAGTTCTTC NA TRBJ2-1 NA TRBV4-2
CASSTGVRGFSYEQYF TGTGCCAGCAGCACCGGGGTACGGGGGTTTTCCTACGAGCAGTACTTC NA TRBJ2-7 NA TRBV11-2
CASRGSGYGYTF TGTGCCAGCAGGGGTTCGGGCTATGGCTACACCTTC NA TRBJ1-2 few TRBV2
CASSYAGQGMNTEAFF TGTGCCAGCAGCTACGCTGGACAGGGAATGAACACTGAAGCTTTCTTT TRBD1 TRBJ1-1 many TRBV7-9
CASIVGRGRPQGGYTF TGTGCCAGCATCGTAGGAAGGGGCAGGCCACAGGGTGGCTACACCTTC NA TRBJ1-2 few TRBV7-8
CASSEAGSYEQYF TGTGCCAGCAGTGAAGCGGGGTCCTACGAGCAGTACTTC NA TRBJ2-7 few TRBV6-1
CASSLEVGSTYNEQFF TGCGCCAGCAGCTTGGAGGTCGGGAGCACCTACAATGAGCAGTTCTTC NA TRBJ2-1 few TRBV5-1
CASSGAFGNSPLHF TGTGCCAGCAGCGGGGCTTTTGGCAATTCACCCCTCCACTTT NA TRBJ1-6 many TRBV7-9
CASSYSGPQVGETQYF TGTGCCAGCAGTTACTCGGGACCGCAGGTGGGAGAGACCCAGTACTTC NA TRBJ2-5 few TRBV6-5
CASSETGGSPYEQYF TGTGCCAGCAGTGAAACAGGGGGTAGCCCCTACGAGCAGTACTTC TRBD1 TRBJ2-7 few TRBV2
CASSQETDSTYEQYF TGCGCCAGCAGCCAAGAGACAGATTCAACCTACGAGCAGTACTTC NA TRBJ2-7 many TRBV4-1
CASSEYWTPGTEAFF TGTGCCAGCAGTGAATACTGGACCCCGGGCACTGAAGCTTTCTTT NA TRBJ1-1 many TRBV25-1